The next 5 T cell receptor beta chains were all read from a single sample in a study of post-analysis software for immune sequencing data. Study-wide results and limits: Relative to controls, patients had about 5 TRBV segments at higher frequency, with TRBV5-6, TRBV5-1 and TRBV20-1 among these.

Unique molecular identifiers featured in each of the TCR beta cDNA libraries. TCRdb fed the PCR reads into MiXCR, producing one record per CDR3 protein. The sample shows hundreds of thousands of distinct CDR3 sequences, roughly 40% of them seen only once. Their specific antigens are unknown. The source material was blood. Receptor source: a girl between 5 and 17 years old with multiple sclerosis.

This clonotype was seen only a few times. CDR3 protein: CASSLIFPYEQYF. CDR3 bases: TGCGCCAGCAGCTTGATATTCCCCTACGAGCAGTACTTC. This chain links TRBV5-1 with TRBJ2-7; unclear D gene. The CDR3 consists of 13 residues. Trimming pared 1 base from V and 2 bases from J, leaving 7 bases between. CDR1 and CDR2 (germline): SGHRS, YFSETQ.

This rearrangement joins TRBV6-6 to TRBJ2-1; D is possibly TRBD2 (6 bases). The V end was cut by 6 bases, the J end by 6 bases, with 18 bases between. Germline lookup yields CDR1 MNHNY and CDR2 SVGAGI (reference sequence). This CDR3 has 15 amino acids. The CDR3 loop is CASSPAGGAGNEQFF. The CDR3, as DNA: TGTGCCAGCAGCCCCGCCGGAGGGGCGGGCAATGAGCAGTTCTTC.

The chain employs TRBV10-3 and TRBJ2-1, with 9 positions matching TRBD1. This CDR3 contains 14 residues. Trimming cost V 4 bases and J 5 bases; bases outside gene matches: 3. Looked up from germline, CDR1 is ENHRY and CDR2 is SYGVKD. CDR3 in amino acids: CAISADRGDNEQFF. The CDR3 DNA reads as TGTGCCATCAGTGCAGACAGGGGGGACAATGAGCAGTTCTTC.

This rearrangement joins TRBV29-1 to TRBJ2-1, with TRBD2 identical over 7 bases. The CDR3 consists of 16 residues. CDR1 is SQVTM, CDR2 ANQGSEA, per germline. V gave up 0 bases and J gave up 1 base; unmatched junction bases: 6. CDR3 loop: CSVEDPGGDSYNEQFF. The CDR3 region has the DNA TGCAGCGTTGAAGATCCTGGGGGGGATTCCTACAATGAGCAGTTCTTC.

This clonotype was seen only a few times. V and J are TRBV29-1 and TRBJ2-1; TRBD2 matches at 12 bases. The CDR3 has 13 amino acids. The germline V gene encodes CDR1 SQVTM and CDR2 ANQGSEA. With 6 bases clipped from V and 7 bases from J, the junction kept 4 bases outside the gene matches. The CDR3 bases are TGCAGCGTCCACGGGACTAGCGGGAATGAGCAGTTCTTC. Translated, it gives CSVHGTSGNEQFF.